The clone carrying this TCR beta chain was counted a few times. Antigen specificity is unknown. The sample is drawn from a study of early stage breast cancer tumors. Study overall: Of around 16 invasive breast tumors, about a dozen were hormone receptor-positive, HER2-negative. Average read coverage per sample was 7.5 to 10-fold. General study points: Tumors had roughly 2.4-fold higher T cell density and higher clonality than adjacent normal breast tissue. Most shared enriched TCRB sequences were commonly generated ones.

Method: immunoSEQ multiplex PCR; TCRdb's copy keeps in-frame clones and lacks some. The sample lists fewer than 35,000 clones, over 70% occurring once. This CDR3 spans 18 amino acids. Germline assignment: CDR1 SGHRS and CDR2 YFSETQ. V shed 3 bases and J 0 bases; nucleotides not matched to a gene: 8. Sequenced input: breast tumor tissue. This chain uses TRBV5-1 with TRBJ2-5; 13 nucleotides agree with TRBD2. The origin of this receptor is a person aged 25 to 45 with breast cancer. The CDR3 DNA follows: TGCGCCAGCAGCTCTGGACTAGCGGGGGACCCGTACCAAGAGACCCAGTACTTC. Its protein is CASSSGLAGDPYQETQYF. The full variable domain, completed using reference TRBV5-1 and TRBJ2-5, is KAGVTQTPRYLIKTRGQQVTLSCSPISGHRSVSWYQQTPGQGLQFLFEYFSETQRNKGNFPGRFSGRQFSNSRSEMNVSTLELGDSALYLCASSSGLAGDPYQETQYFGPGTRLLVL.